A selection of T cell receptor beta chains follows, all from one sample in a study of shared T cell receptors in the human thymus. Sequencing was performed with immunoSEQ multiplex PCR; in TCRdb, only in-frame clones are kept and a portion is missing. The sample holds hundreds of thousands of clones; roughly 90% are singletons and the top ten take 0.008% to 0.011%. These data were also filed under a second study, of human thymus T cells.

Input material: thymocytes. Receptors originate from a boy less than two years old with a congenital heart defect. Both conserved end residues are part of each CDR3. The D gene is left open where the match is weak. For some rows the clone size is stated as once, few or many, or as a class when expanded; others skip it.

d_gene: TRBD2
v_gene: TRBV11-3
j_gene: TRBJ2-1
abundance: -
CDR3aa: CASSFTPSGGQKSSYNEQFF
CDR3nt: TGTGCCAGCAGCTTTACCCCCTCGGGGGGTCAAAAGAGCTCCTACAATGAGCAGTTCTTC

d_gene: TRBD1
v_gene: TRBV6-6
j_gene: TRBJ2-5
abundance: -
CDR3aa: CASSLTGGQETQYF
CDR3nt: TGTGCCAGCAGTCTGACAGGGGGCCAAGAGACCCAGTACTTC

d_gene: -
v_gene: TRBV7-2
j_gene: TRBJ2-1
abundance: -
CDR3aa: CASSLEGGRDNEQFF
CDR3nt: TGTGCCAGCAGCTTAGAAGGGGGTAGGGACAATGAGCAGTTCTTC

d_gene: TRBD2
v_gene: TRBV6-1
j_gene: TRBJ2-7
abundance: once
CDR3aa: CASSEFSGGGKSYEQYF
CDR3nt: TGTGCCAGCAGTGAATTTAGCGGGGGAGGTAAATCCTACGAGCAGTACTTC

d_gene: -
v_gene: TRBV11-2
j_gene: TRBJ2-7
abundance: -
CDR3aa: CASSLDPAGEWAYEQYF
CDR3nt: TGTGCCAGCAGCTTAGATCCGGCAGGGGAATGGGCTTACGAGCAGTACTTC

d_gene: TRBD1
v_gene: TRBV4-3
j_gene: TRBJ2-7
abundance: once
CDR3aa: CASGTGTGSYEQYF
CDR3nt: TGCGCCAGCGGCACCGGGACAGGGAGCTACGAGCAGTACTTC

d_gene: TRBD1
v_gene: TRBV7-9
j_gene: TRBJ1-4
abundance: -
CDR3aa: CASSFGRQGAATNEKLFF
CDR3nt: TGTGCCAGCAGCTTCGGTAGACAGGGGGCCGCAACTAATGAAAAACTGTTTTTT

d_gene: -
v_gene: TRBV7-2
j_gene: TRBJ1-2
abundance: -
CDR3aa: CASSLVSDLDYGYTF
CDR3nt: TGTGCCAGCAGCTTGGTCTCCGACTTAGACTATGGCTACACCTTC

d_gene: TRBD2
v_gene: TRBV27
j_gene: TRBJ2-2
abundance: -
CDR3aa: CASSFSLAGGPTGELFF
CDR3nt: TGTGCCAGCAGTTTCAGTCTAGCGGGAGGGCCAACCGGGGAGCTGTTTTTT

d_gene: -
v_gene: TRBV30
j_gene: TRBJ2-3
abundance: few
CDR3aa: CAWSPHLDSSTDTQYF
CDR3nt: TGTGCCTGGAGCCCCCATCTAGACTCGAGCACAGATACGCAGTATTTT

d_gene: TRBD2
v_gene: TRBV15
j_gene: TRBJ2-7
abundance: -
CDR3aa: CATSRLGGRASHEQYF
CDR3nt: TGTGCCACCAGCAGGCTCGGCGGGAGGGCCTCCCACGAGCAGTACTTC

d_gene: -
v_gene: TRBV6-1
j_gene: TRBJ2-7
abundance: -
CDR3aa: CASSEGQGQRNEQYF
CDR3nt: TGTGCCAGCAGTGAAGGGCAGGGACAACGTAACGAGCAGTACTTC

d_gene: TRBD1
v_gene: TRBV6-1
j_gene: TRBJ2-5
abundance: -
CDR3aa: CASSPTRGTGRTQYF
CDR3nt: TGTGCCAGCAGCCCGACGAGGGGGACAGGGCGGACCCAGTACTTC

d_gene: TRBD1
v_gene: TRBV18
j_gene: TRBJ2-7
abundance: -
CDR3aa: CASSLFAGQGDEQYF
CDR3nt: TGTGCCAGCTCACTGTTTGCCGGACAGGGGGACGAGCAGTACTTC

d_gene: TRBD1
v_gene: TRBV11-3
j_gene: TRBJ2-7
abundance: -
CDR3aa: CASSQRQGTYEQYF
CDR3nt: TGTGCCAGCAGCCAGCGACAGGGAACCTACGAGCAGTACTTC

d_gene: -
v_gene: TRBV10-3
j_gene: TRBJ2-3
abundance: -
CDR3aa: CAISVAGADTQYF
CDR3nt: TGTGCCATCAGTGTCGCCGGGGCAGATACGCAGTATTTT

d_gene: TRBD2
v_gene: TRBV9
j_gene: TRBJ2-2
abundance: -
CDR3aa: CASSVDPLAGGHGELFF
CDR3nt: TGTGCCAGCAGCGTGGACCCCCTAGCGGGAGGGCACGGGGAGCTGTTTTTT

d_gene: -
v_gene: TRBV29-1
j_gene: TRBJ2-1
abundance: once
CDR3aa: CSARSRASYNEQFF
CDR3nt: TGCAGCGCGAGATCCAGGGCATCCTACAATGAGCAGTTCTTC

d_gene: TRBD1
v_gene: TRBV29-1
j_gene: TRBJ2-3
abundance: -
CDR3aa: CSVEGQGQTDTQYF
CDR3nt: TGCAGCGTTGAAGGACAGGGGCAAACAGATACGCAGTATTTT

d_gene: TRBD2
v_gene: TRBV27
j_gene: TRBJ2-7
abundance: -
CDR3aa: CASSLGREGLVEQYF
CDR3nt: TGTGCCAGCAGTTTGGGGCGGGAGGGTTTGGTCGAGCAGTACTTC

d_gene: TRBD1
v_gene: TRBV5-4
j_gene: TRBJ1-4
abundance: few
CDR3aa: CASSLTVRTGENEKLFF
CDR3nt: TGTGCCAGCAGCTTGACGGTTCGAACAGGGGAGAATGAAAAACTGTTTTTT

d_gene: TRBD2
v_gene: TRBV12-5
j_gene: TRBJ2-3
abundance: -
CDR3aa: CASGLQTSDRTDTQYF
CDR3nt: TGTGCTAGTGGTTTGCAGACTAGCGACCGCACAGATACGCAGTATTTT

d_gene: -
v_gene: TRBV27
j_gene: TRBJ2-5
abundance: few
CDR3aa: CASSHLGPAHGTQYF
CDR3nt: TGTGCCAGCAGCCACCTGGGCCCAGCCCACGGGACCCAGTACTTC

d_gene: TRBD1
v_gene: TRBV28
j_gene: TRBJ2-2
abundance: -
CDR3aa: CASTTGGSGELFF
CDR3nt: TGTGCCAGCACGACAGGGGGGTCCGGGGAGCTGTTTTTT

d_gene: TRBD2
v_gene: TRBV4-3
j_gene: TRBJ2-1
abundance: -
CDR3aa: CASSHTDGTSGSGLVF
CDR3nt: TGCGCCAGCAGCCATACTGATGGGACTAGCGGGAGCGGATTGGTCTTC

d_gene: -
v_gene: TRBV7-2
j_gene: TRBJ2-1
abundance: -
CDR3aa: CASSPGSWGSAYNEQFF
CDR3nt: TGTGCCAGCAGCCCAGGGTCCTGGGGCAGCGCCTACAATGAGCAGTTCTTC

d_gene: -
v_gene: TRBV21-1
j_gene: TRBJ1-2
abundance: -
CDR3aa: CASSKERSEGDRPNYGYTF
CDR3nt: TGTGCCAGCAGCAAAGAAAGATCCGAAGGGGACAGGCCGAACTATGGCTACACCTTC

d_gene: -
v_gene: TRBV7-9
j_gene: TRBJ1-4
abundance: -
CDR3aa: CASSLPGGNEKLFF
CDR3nt: TGTGCCAGCAGCTTACCCGGCGGTAATGAAAAACTGTTTTTT

d_gene: -
v_gene: TRBV6-1
j_gene: TRBJ1-3
abundance: -
CDR3aa: CASSAERGGNTIYF
CDR3nt: TGTGCCAGCAGTGCCGAGCGGGGTGGAAACACCATATATTTT

d_gene: TRBD2
v_gene: TRBV27
j_gene: TRBJ2-1
abundance: -
CDR3aa: CASSGTSGANEQFF
CDR3nt: TGTGCCAGCTCTGGGACTAGCGGGGCCAATGAGCAGTTCTTC

d_gene: -
v_gene: TRBV9
j_gene: TRBJ2-3
abundance: -
CDR3aa: CASSVGPRGTSTDTQYF
CDR3nt: TGTGCCAGCAGCGTAGGGCCCAGGGGAACTAGCACAGATACGCAGTATTTT

d_gene: -
v_gene: TRBV5-1
j_gene: TRBJ2-7
abundance: once
CDR3aa: CASSLVVFSYEQYF
CDR3nt: TGCGCCAGCAGCTTGGTAGTTTTCTCCTACGAGCAGTACTTC

d_gene: -
v_gene: TRBV10-3
j_gene: TRBJ2-5
abundance: -
CDR3aa: CAISAAPRGLGETQYF
CDR3nt: TGTGCCATCAGTGCCGCCCCACGAGGGCTCGGCGAGACCCAGTACTTC

d_gene: TRBD1
v_gene: TRBV15
j_gene: TRBJ1-4
abundance: -
CDR3aa: CATSRQGDRGPNEKLFF
CDR3nt: TGTGCCACCAGCAGACAAGGCGACAGGGGCCCCAATGAAAAACTGTTTTTT

d_gene: -
v_gene: TRBV14
j_gene: TRBJ2-5
abundance: -
CDR3aa: CASSQDGQTQYF
CDR3nt: TGTGCCAGCAGCCAAGATGGGCAGACCCAGTACTTC

d_gene: -
v_gene: TRBV28
j_gene: TRBJ2-3
abundance: -
CDR3aa: CASSLKGTETDTQYF
CDR3nt: TGTGCCAGCAGTTTAAAAGGGACTGAGACAGATACGCAGTATTTT

d_gene: -
v_gene: TRBV29-1
j_gene: TRBJ2-3
abundance: -
CDR3aa: CSVDGGSTDTQYF
CDR3nt: TGCAGCGTTGACGGCGGAAGCACAGATACGCAGTATTTT

d_gene: TRBD1
v_gene: TRBV12-5
j_gene: TRBJ2-7
abundance: -
CDR3aa: CASAHPDRGPDEQYF
CDR3nt: TGTGCTAGTGCCCATCCCGACAGGGGGCCCGACGAGCAGTACTTC

d_gene: -
v_gene: TRBV6-5
j_gene: TRBJ1-1
abundance: -
CDR3aa: CASSFRREYTEAFF
CDR3nt: TGTGCCAGCAGTTTTCGAAGGGAGTACACTGAAGCTTTCTTT

d_gene: TRBD2
v_gene: TRBV29-1
j_gene: TRBJ2-5
abundance: -
CDR3aa: CSVEDEVAGGTPETQYF
CDR3nt: TGCAGCGTTGAAGATGAGGTCGCGGGAGGCACCCCAGAGACCCAGTACTTC

d_gene: TRBD2
v_gene: TRBV7-9
j_gene: TRBJ2-2
abundance: -
CDR3aa: CASSYTIPPTSGNTGELFF
CDR3nt: TGTGCCAGCAGCTACACAATCCCCCCGACTAGCGGTAACACCGGGGAGCTGTTTTTT

d_gene: -
v_gene: TRBV11-2
j_gene: TRBJ2-5
abundance: -
CDR3aa: CASSLRRNRAGETQYF
CDR3nt: TGTGCCAGCAGCCTGCGTAGGAACAGGGCGGGCGAGACCCAGTACTTC

d_gene: TRBD2
v_gene: TRBV11-2
j_gene: TRBJ2-7
abundance: -
CDR3aa: CASSSLGLAGVFYEQYF
CDR3nt: TGTGCCAGCAGCTCCCTGGGACTAGCGGGAGTTTTCTACGAGCAGTACTTC

d_gene: -
v_gene: TRBV5-4
j_gene: TRBJ2-7
abundance: few
CDR3aa: CASSLKAGSEQYF
CDR3nt: TGTGCCAGCAGCTTGAAGGCGGGAAGCGAGCAGTACTTC

d_gene: TRBD2
v_gene: TRBV25-1
j_gene: TRBJ2-1
abundance: -
CDR3aa: CASRITSGRVNEQFF
CDR3nt: TGTGCCAGCAGGATCACTAGCGGGAGGGTCAATGAGCAGTTCTTC

d_gene: -
v_gene: TRBV11-2
j_gene: TRBJ2-7
abundance: -
CDR3aa: CASSPASDRYEQYF
CDR3nt: TGTGCCAGCAGCCCAGCTAGCGATAGATACGAGCAGTACTTC

d_gene: TRBD2
v_gene: TRBV11-2
j_gene: TRBJ2-2
abundance: -
CDR3aa: CASSPYEREGVVGELFF
CDR3nt: TGTGCCAGCAGCCCCTATGAGCGGGAGGGCGTGGTCGGGGAGCTGTTTTTT

d_gene: -
v_gene: TRBV4-3
j_gene: TRBJ2-1
abundance: -
CDR3aa: CASSQYADRRPYNEQFF
CDR3nt: TGCGCCAGCAGCCAATACGCCGACAGACGGCCCTACAATGAGCAGTTCTTC